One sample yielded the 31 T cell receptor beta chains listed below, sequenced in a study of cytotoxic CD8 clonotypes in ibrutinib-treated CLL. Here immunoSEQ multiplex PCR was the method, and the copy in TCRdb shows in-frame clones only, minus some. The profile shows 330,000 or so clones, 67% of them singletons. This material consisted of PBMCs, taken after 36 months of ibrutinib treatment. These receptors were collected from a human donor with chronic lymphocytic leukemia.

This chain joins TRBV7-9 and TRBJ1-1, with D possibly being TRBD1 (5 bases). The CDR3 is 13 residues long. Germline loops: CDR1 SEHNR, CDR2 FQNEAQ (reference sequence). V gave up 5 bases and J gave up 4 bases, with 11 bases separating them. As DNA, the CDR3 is TGTGCCAGCAGCACCCAGGGTGCCACTGAAGCTTTCTTT. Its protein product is CASSTQGATEAFF.

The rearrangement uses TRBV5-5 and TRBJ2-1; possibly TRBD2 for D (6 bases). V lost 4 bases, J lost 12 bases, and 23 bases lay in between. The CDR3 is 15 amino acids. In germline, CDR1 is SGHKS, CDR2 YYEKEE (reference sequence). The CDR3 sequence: CASSPRRDSSRGQFF. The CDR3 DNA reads TGTGCCAGCAGCCCGCGGCGGGACTCCTCTCGAGGGCAGTTCTTC.

The CDR3: CASSLPGSHEQYF. The CDR3 DNA is TGCGCCAGCAGCCTGCCCGGGAGTCACGAGCAGTACTTC. The genes are TRBV5-1 and TRBJ2-7, with a possible D match to TRBD2 (6 bases). V was clipped by 4 bases and J by 5 bases, with 13 bases between them. CDR1 is SGHRS and CDR2 is YFSETQ in the germline V gene. CDR3 length: 13 residues.

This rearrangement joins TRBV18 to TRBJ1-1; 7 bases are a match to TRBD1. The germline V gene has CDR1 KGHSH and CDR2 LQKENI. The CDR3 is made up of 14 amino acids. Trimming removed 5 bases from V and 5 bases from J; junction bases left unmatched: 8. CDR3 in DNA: TGTGCCAGCTCATTCGGGAACAGGGGTACTGAAGCTTTCTTT. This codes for CASSFGNRGTEAFF.

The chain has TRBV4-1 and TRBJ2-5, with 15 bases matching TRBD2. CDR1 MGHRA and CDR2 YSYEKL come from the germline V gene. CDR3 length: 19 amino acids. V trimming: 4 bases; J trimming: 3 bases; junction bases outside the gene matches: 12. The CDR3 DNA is TGCGCCAGCAGCCGTCCCGGACTAGCGGGGGGGCAGGGAAAAGAGACCCAGTACTTC. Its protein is CASSRPGLAGGQGKETQYF.

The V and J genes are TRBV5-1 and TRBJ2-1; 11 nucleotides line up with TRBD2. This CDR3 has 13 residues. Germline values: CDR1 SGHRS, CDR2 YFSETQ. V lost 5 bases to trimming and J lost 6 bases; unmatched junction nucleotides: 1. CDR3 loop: CASRTSGINEQFF. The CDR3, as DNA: TGCGCCAGCAGGACTAGCGGGATCAATGAGCAGTTCTTC. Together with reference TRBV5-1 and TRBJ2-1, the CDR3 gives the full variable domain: KAGVTQTPRYLIKTRGQQVTLSCSPISGHRSVSWYQQTPGQGLQFLFEYFSETQRNKGNFPGRFSGRQFSNSRSEMNVSTLELGDSALYLCASRTSGINEQFFGPGTRLTVL.

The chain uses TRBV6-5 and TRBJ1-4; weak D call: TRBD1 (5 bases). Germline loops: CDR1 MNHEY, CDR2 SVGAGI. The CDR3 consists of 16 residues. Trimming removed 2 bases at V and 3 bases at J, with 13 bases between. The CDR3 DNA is TGTGCCAGCAGTTACCGGCAGGGCTCACCTAATGAAAAACTGTTTTTT. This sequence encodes CASSYRQGSPNEKLFF.

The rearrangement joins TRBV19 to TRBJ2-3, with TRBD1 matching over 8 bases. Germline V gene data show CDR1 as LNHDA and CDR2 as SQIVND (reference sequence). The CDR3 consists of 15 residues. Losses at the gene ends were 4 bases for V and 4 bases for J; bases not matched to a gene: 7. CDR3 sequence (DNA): TGTGCCAGTAGTAGGGGAACAGGGGGTCCAGATACGCAGTATTTT. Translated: CASSRGTGGPDTQYF.

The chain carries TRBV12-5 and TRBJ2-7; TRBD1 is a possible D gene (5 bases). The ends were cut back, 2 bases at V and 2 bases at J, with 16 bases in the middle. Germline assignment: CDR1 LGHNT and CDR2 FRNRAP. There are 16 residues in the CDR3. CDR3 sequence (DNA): TGTGCTAGTGGTTTGCCACGGGTGAGACAGCCCTACGAGCAGTACTTC. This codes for CASGLPRVRQPYEQYF.

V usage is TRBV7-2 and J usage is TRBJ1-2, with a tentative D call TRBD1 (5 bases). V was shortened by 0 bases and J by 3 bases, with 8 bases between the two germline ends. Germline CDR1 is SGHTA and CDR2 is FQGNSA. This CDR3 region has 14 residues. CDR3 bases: TGTGCCAGCAGCTTAGCGGCAGGGCACTATGGCTACACCTTC. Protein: CASSLAAGHYGYTF.

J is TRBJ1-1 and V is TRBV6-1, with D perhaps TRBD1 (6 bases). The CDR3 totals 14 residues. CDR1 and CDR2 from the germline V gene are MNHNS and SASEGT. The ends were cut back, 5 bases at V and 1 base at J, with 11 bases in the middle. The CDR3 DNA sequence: TGTGCCAGCAGTCGGACAGCGTCGAACACTGAAGCTTTCTTT. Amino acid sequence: CASSRTASNTEAFF.

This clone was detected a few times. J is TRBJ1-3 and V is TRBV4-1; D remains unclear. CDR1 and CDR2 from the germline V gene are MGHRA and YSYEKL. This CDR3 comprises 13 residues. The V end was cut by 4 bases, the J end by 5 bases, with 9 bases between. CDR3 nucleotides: TGCGCCAGCAGCCGGGGTAGTAGAAACACCATATATTTT. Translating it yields CASSRGSRNTIYF.

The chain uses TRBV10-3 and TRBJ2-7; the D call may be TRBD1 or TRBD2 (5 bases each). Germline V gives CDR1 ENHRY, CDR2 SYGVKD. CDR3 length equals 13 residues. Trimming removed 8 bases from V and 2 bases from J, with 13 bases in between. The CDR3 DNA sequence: TGTGCCATCCGGGACCGACTTCCCTACGAGCAGTACTTC. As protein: CAIRDRLPYEQYF.

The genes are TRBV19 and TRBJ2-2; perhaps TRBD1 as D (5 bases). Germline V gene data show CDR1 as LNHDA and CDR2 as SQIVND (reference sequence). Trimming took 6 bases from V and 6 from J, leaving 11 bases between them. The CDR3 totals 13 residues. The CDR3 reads CASRKQAAGELFF. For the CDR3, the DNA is TGTGCCAGTAGAAAACAGGCTGCCGGGGAGCTGTTTTTT.

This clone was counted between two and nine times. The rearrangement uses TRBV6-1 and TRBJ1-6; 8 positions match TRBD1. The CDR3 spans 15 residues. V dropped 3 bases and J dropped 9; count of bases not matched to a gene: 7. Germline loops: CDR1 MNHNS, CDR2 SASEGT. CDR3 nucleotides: TGTGCCAGCAGTGATTGGACAGGGTCGGGTTCACCCCTCCACTTT. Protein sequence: CASSDWTGSGSPLHF.

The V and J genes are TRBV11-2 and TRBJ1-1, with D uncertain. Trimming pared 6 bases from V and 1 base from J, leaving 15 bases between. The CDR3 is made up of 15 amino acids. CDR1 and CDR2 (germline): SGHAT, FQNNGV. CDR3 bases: TGTGCCAGCAGACCGACTTTTCCCTCGAACACTGAAGCTTTCTTT. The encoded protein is CASRPTFPSNTEAFF.

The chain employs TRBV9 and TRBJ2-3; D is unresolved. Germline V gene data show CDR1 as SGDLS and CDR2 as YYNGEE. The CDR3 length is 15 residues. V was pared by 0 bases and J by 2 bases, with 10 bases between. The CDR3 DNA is TGTGCCAGCAGCGTAGAGACCCCGACCACAGATACGCAGTATTTT. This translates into CASSVETPTTDTQYF.

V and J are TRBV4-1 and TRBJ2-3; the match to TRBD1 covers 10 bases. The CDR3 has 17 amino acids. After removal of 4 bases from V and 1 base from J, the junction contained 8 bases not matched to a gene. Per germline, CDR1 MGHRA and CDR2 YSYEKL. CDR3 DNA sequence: TGCGCCAGCAGCCCTCGGACAGGGGGTGATGGCACAGATACGCAGTATTTT. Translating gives CASSPRTGGDGTDTQYF.

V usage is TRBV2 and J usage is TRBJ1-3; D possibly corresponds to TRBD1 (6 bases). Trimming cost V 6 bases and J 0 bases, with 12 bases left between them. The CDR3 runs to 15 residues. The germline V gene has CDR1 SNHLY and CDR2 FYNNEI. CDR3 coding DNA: TGTGCCAGCAGCGCGGGACAACACTCTGGAAACACCATATATTTT. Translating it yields CASSAGQHSGNTIYF.

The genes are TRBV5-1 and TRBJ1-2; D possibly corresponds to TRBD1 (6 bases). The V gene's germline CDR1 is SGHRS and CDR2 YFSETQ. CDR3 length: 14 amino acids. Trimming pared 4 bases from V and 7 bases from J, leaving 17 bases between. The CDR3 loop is CASSHYMGASGYTF. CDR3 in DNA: TGCGCCAGCAGCCATTATATGGGGGCGAGTGGCTACACCTTC.

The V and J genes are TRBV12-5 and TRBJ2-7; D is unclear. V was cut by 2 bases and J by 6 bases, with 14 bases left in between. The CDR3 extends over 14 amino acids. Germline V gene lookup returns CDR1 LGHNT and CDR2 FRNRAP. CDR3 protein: CASGLKNTYTEQYF. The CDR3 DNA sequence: TGTGCTAGTGGTTTGAAGAACACCTATACCGAGCAGTACTTC.

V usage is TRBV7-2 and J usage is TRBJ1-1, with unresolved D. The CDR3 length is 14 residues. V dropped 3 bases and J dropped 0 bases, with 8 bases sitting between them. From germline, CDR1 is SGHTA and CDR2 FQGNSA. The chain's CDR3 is CASSFQVMNTEAFF. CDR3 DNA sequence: TGTGCCAGCAGCTTTCAGGTTATGAACACTGAAGCTTTCTTT.

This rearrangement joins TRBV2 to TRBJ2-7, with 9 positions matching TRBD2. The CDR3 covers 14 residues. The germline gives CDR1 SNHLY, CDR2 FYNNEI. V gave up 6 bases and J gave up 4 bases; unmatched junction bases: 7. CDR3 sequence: CASSQGSGRYEQYF. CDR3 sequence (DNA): TGTGCCAGCAGCCAGGGGAGCGGGAGGTACGAGCAGTACTTC. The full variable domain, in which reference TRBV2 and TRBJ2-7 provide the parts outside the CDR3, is EPEVTQTPSHQVTQMGQEVILRCVPISNHLYFYWYRQILGQKVEFLVSFYNNEISEKSEIFDDQFSVERPDGSNFTLKIRSTKLEDSAMYFCASSQGSGRYEQYFGPGTRLTVT.

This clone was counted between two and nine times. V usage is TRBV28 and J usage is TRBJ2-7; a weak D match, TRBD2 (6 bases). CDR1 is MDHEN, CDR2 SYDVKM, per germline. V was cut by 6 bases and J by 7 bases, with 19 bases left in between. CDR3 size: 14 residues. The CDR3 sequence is CASSPRWRGGEQYF. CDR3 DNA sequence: TGTGCCAGCAGCCCCCGATGGAGGGGCGGGGAGCAGTACTTC. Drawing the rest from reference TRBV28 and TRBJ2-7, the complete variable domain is DVKVTQSSRYLVKRTGEKVFLECVQDMDHENMFWYRQDPGLGLRLIYFSYDVKMKEKGDIPEGYSVSREKKERFSLILESASTNQTSMYLCASSPRWRGGEQYFGPGTRLTVT.

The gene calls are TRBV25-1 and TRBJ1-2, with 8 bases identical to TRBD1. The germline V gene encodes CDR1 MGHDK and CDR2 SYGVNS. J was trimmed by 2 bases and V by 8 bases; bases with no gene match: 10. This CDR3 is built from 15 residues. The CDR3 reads CASEETGVHNYGYTF. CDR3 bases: TGTGCCAGCGAAGAGACAGGGGTTCACAACTATGGCTACACCTTC.

CDR3: CASSPQLAGGYNEQFF. The CDR3 DNA reads as TGTGCCAGCAGCCCGCAACTAGCGGGGGGGTACAATGAGCAGTTCTTC. V usage is TRBV7-6 and J usage is TRBJ2-1, with TRBD2 matching 13 bases. With V trimmed by 5 bases and J by 4 bases, 5 bases remained unmatched. The CDR3 is 16 amino acids. CDR1 SGHVS and CDR2 FNYEAQ come from the germline V gene.

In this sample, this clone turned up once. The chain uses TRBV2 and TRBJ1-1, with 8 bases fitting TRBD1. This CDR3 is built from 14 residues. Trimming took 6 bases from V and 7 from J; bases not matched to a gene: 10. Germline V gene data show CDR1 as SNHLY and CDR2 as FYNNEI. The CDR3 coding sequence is TGTGCCAGCAGGGCAGACAGGGGACCCTTTGAAGCTTTCTTT. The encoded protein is CASRADRGPFEAFF.

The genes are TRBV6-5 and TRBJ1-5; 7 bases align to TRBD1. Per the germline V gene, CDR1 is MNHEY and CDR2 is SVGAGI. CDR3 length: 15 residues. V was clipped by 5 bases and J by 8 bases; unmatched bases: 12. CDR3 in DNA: TGTGCCAGCAGTCCTCGACAGGGCGAGGGGAAGCCCCAGCATTTT. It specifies CASSPRQGEGKPQHF.

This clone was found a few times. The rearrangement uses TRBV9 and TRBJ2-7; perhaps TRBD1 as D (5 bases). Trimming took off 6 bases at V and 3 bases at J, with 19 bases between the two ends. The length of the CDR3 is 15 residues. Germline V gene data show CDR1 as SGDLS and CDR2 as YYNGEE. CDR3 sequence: CASTLPRVRRYEQYF. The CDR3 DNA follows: TGTGCCAGCACCCTACCCAGGGTCCGACGCTACGAGCAGTACTTC.

CDR3 bases: TGCGCCAGCAGCTTGGGAGGGACAGGGGACACCGGGGAGCTGTTTTTT. This translates into CASSLGGTGDTGELFF. J is TRBJ2-2 and V is TRBV5-1, with 10 nucleotides matching TRBD1. The CDR3 loop spans 16 amino acids. V gave up 0 bases and J gave up 3 bases; unmatched junction bases: 2. Germline CDR1 reads SGHRS; CDR2 reads YFSETQ.

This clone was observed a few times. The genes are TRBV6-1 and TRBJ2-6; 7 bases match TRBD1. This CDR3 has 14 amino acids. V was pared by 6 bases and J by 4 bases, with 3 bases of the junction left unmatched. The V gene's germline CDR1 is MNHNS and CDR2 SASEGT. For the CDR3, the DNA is TGTGCCAGCAGCGACAGGGCCGGGGCCAACGTCCTGACTTTC. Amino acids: CASSDRAGANVLTF.